This T cell receptor beta chain was sequenced for a study of blood T cell repertoires in COVID-19. Sequencing was performed with immunoSEQ multiplex PCR; in TCRdb, only in-frame clones are kept and a portion is missing. The sample has about 160,000 clones, 85% to 90% seen once; the top ten hold 10% to 13%. In germline, CDR1 is SGHRS, CDR2 YFSETQ. CDR3 size: 16 residues. V was pared by 3 bases and J by 1 base, with 14 bases between. The TCR sequence derives from a woman in her 70s with COVID-19, enrolled during active disease. Material: peripheral blood. The genes are TRBV5-1 and TRBJ2-1, with D possibly TRBD1 on 6 matching bases. The CDR3, as DNA: TGCGCCAGCAGCTGGTCTCCGGGACATTCCTACAATGAGCAGTTCTTC. It specifies CASSWSPGHSYNEQFF.